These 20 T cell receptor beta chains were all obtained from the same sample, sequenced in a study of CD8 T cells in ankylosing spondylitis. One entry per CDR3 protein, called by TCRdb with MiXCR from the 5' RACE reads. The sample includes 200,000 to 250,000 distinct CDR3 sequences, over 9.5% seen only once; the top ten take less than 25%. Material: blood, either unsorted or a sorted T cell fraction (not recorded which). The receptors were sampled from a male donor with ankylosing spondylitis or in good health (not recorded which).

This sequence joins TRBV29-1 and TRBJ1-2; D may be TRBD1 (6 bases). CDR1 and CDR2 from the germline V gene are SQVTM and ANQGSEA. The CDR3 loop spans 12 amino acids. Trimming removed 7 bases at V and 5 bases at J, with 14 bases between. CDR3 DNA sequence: TGCAGCGCTTGGACAGAGATATATGGCTACACCTTC. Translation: CSAWTEIYGYTF. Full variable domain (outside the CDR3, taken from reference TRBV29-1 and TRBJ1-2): SAVISQKPSRDICQRGTSLTIQCQVDSQVTMMFWYRQQPGQSLTLIATANQGSEATYESGFVIDKFPISRPNLTFSTLTVSNMSPEDSSIYLCSAWTEIYGYTFGSGTRLTVV.

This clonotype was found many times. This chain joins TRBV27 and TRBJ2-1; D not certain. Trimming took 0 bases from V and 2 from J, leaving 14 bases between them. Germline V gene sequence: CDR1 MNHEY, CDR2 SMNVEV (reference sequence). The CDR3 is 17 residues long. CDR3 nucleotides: TGTGCCAGCAGTTTATCGACCGCCCGCTTAACCTACAATGAGCAGTTCTTC. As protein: CASSLSTARLTYNEQFF.

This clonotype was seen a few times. In DNA, the CDR3 is TGTGCCAGCAACCTACAGGGGTCAGATACGCAGTATTTT. Its protein is CASNLQGSDTQYF. The chain couples TRBV3-1 to TRBJ2-3; 7 nucleotides align to TRBD1. With 7 bases clipped from V and 4 bases from J, the junction kept 5 bases outside the gene matches. The CDR3 has 13 residues. Germline V gene lookup returns CDR1 LGHDT and CDR2 YNNKEL (reference sequence).

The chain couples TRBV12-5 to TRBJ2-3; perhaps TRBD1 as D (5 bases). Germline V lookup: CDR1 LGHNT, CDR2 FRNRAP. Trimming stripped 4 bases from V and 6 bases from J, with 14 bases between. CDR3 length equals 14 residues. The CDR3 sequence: CASGSPPRVDTQYF. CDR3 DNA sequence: TGTGCTAGTGGTTCCCCCCCCAGGGTGGATACGCAGTATTTT.

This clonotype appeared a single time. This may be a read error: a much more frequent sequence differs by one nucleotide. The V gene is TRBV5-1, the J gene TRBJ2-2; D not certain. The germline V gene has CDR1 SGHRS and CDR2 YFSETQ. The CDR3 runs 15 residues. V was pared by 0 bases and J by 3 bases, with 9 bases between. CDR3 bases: TGCGCCAGCAGCTTGGGGGGAATTGACACCGGGGAGCTGTTTTTT. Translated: CASSLGGIDTGELFF.

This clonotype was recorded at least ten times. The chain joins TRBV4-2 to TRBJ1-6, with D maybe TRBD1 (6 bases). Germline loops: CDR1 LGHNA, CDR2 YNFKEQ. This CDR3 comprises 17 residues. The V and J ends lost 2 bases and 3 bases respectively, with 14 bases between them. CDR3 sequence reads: CASSQIIRDNYNSPLHF. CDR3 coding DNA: TGTGCCAGCAGCCAAATAATCCGGGACAACTATAATTCACCCCTCCACTTT.

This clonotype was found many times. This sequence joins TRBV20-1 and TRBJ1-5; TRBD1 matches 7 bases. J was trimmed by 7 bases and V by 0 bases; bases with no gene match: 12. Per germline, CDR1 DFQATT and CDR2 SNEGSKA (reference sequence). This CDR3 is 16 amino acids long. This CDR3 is CSARDRAGGVNQPQHF. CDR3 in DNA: TGCAGTGCTAGAGATCGGGCAGGGGGTGTCAACCAGCCCCAGCATTTT.

Written as DNA, the CDR3 is TGTGCCAGCAGCCCCCGGGACAGGGTCCGAACTGAAGCTTTCTTT. The encoded protein is CASSPRDRVRTEAFF. The rearrangement uses TRBV3-1 and TRBJ1-1; TRBD1 matches 9 bases. Germline V lookup: CDR1 LGHDT, CDR2 YNNKEL (reference sequence). Germline trimming cut 4 bases from V and 5 bases from J; bases unmatched to any gene: 8. CDR3 size: 15 residues.

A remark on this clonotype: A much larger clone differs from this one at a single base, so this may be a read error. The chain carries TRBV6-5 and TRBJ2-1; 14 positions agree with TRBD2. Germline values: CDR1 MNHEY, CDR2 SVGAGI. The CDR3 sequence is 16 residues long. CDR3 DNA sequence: TGTTCCAGCAGTTATACCAGACTAGCGGGGGGGCTTGAGCAGTTCTTC. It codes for CSSSYTRLAGGLEQFF.

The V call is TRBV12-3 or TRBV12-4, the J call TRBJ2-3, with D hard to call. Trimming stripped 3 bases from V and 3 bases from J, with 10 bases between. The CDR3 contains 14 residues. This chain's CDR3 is CASSLNGKTDTQYF. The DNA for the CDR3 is TGTGCCAGCAGTTTGAATGGGAAAACAGATACGCAGTATTTT.

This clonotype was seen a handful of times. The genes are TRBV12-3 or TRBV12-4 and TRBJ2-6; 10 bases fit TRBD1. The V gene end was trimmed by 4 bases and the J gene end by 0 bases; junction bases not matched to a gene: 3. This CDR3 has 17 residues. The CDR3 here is CASSYRTGGSGANVLTF. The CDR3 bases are TGTGCCAGCAGTTATCGGACAGGGGGCTCTGGGGCCAACGTCCTGACTTTC.

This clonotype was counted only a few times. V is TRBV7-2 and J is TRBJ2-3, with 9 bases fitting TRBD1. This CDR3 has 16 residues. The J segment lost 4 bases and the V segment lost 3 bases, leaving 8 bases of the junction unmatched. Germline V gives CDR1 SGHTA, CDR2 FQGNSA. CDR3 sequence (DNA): TGTGCCAGCAGCTTTGTCCGAGGACAGGGGTCAGATACGCAGTATTTT. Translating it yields CASSFVRGQGSDTQYF. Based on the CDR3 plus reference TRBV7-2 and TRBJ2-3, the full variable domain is GAGVSQSPSNKVTEKGKDVELRCDPISGHTALYWYRQSLGQGLEFLIYFQGNSAPDKSGLPSDRFSAERTGGSVSTLTIQRTQQEDSAVYLCASSFVRGQGSDTQYFGPGTRLTVL.

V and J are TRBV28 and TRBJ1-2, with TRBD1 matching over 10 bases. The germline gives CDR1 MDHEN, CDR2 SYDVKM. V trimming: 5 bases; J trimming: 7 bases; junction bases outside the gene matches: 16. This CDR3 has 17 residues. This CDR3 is CASSAQAGTGVVGGYTF. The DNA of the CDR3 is TGTGCCAGCAGTGCACAGGCCGGGACAGGGGTGGTCGGTGGCTACACCTTC.

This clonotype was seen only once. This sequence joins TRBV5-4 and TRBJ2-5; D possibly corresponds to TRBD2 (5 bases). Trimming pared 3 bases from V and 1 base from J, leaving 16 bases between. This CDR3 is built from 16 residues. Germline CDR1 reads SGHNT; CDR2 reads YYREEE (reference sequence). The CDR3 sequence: CASSSGIRSFQETQYF. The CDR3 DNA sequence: TGTGCCAGCAGCTCCGGGATCCGATCCTTCCAAGAGACCCAGTACTTC.

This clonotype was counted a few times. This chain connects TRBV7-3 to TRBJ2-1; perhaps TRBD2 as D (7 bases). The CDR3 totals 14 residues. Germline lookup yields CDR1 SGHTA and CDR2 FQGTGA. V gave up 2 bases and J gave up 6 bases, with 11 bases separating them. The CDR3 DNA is TGTGCCAGCAGCTTAGCGGGGGCGGCCAATGAGCAGTTCTTC. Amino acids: CASSLAGAANEQFF. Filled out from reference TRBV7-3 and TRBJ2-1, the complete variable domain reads GAGVSQTPSNKVTEKGKYVELRCDPISGHTALYWYRQSLGQGPEFLIYFQGTGAADDSGLPNDRFFAVRPEGSVSTLKIQRTERGDSAVYLCASSLAGAANEQFFGPGTRLTVL.

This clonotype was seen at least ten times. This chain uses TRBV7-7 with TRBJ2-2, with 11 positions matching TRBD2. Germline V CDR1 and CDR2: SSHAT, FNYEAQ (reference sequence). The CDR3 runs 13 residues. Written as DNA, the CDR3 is TGTGCTACTGGACTAGCGGGCACCGGGGAGCTGTTTTTT. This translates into CATGLAGTGELFF.

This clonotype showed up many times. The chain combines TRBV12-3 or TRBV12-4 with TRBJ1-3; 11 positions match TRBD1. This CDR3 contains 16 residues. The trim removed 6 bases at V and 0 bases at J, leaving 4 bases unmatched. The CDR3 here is CASSRTGGNSGNTIYF. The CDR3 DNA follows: TGTGCCAGCAGCCGGACAGGGGGCAACTCTGGAAACACCATATATTTT.

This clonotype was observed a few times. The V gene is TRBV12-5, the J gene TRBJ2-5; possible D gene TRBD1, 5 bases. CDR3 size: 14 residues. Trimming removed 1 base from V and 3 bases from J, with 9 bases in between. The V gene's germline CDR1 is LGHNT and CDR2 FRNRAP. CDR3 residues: CASGLGQHEETQYF. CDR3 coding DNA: TGTGCTAGTGGTTTGGGACAGCATGAAGAGACCCAGTACTTC.

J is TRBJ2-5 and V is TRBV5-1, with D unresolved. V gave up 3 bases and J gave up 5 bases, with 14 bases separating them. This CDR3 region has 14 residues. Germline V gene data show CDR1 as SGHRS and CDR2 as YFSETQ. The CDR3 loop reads CASSSRSSRETQYF. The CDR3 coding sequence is TGCGCCAGCAGCTCCAGATCATCCAGGGAGACCCAGTACTTC.

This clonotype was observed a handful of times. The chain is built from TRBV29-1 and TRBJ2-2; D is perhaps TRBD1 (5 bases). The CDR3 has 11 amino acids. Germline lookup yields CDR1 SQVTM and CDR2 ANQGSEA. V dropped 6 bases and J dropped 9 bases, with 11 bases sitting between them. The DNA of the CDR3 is TGCAGCGTACAGGAAGAGAGGGAGCTGTTTTTT. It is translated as CSVQEERELFF.